These 21 T cell receptor beta chains were all obtained from the same sample, sequenced in a study of early T cells in non-severe SARS-CoV-2 infection. In TCRdb, the 5' RACE reads were re-called with MiXCR into one record per CDR3 protein. The data contain under 50,000 distinct CDR3 sequences, roughly 4% of them singletons. The sample comprised whole blood. The receptors derive from an adult who was a healthcare worker with PCR-confirmed SARS-CoV-2 infection or an uninfected control (not recorded which).

This clonotype was seen repeatedly, ten times or more. In nucleotides, the CDR3 is TGTGCCACCAGTGATATAGGGACAAACGAAGCTTTCTTT. Protein product: CATSDIGTNEAFF. The chain combines TRBV24-1 with TRBJ1-1, with D possibly TRBD1 on 6 matching bases. The germline V gene encodes CDR1 KGHDR and CDR2 SFDVKD. V was pared by 3 bases and J by 8 bases, with 12 bases between. CDR3 length: 13 amino acids.

V and J are TRBV5-4 and TRBJ2-7; no reliable D call. Trimming took 3 bases from V and 5 from J, leaving 9 bases between them. This CDR3 region has 12 residues. CDR1 and CDR2 from the germline V gene are SGHNT and YYREEE (reference sequence). This CDR3 reads CASSSKENEQYF. The CDR3 DNA reads TGTGCCAGCAGCTCGAAAGAGAACGAGCAGTACTTC.

The CDR3 DNA reads TGTGCCAGCCAGATGACAGGGATTCATGAGCAGTTCTTC. It translates to CASQMTGIHEQFF. The gene calls are TRBV6-1 and TRBJ2-1; 7 positions agree with TRBD1. The CDR3 consists of 13 residues. J lost 8 bases, V lost 8 bases, and 9 bases had no gene match. The germline gives CDR1 MNHNS, CDR2 SASEGT.

This clonotype is medium-sized (0.01 to 0.1%) within its sample. In DNA form, the CDR3 reads TGTGCCAGCAGTTGGGGGGGCCTTCTCTACAATGAGCAGTTCTTC. Translated: CASSWGGLLYNEQFF. V and J are TRBV12-3 or TRBV12-4 and TRBJ2-1; TRBD2 is a possible D gene (7 bases). This CDR3 region has 15 residues. The V gene lost 4 bases and the J gene lost 3 bases, with 13 bases spanning the gap.

This clonotype was picked up many times. V gene TRBV18 combines with J gene TRBJ1-2; D call uncertain. The CDR3 consists of 12 residues. V was trimmed by 3 bases and J by 5 bases, leaving 7 bases between them. Germline CDR1 and CDR2: KGHSH and LQKENI. CDR3 sequence reads: CASSPRTYGYTF. In DNA, the CDR3 is TGTGCCAGCTCACCCAGGACGTATGGCTACACCTTC.

This clonotype has at least ten counts. This chain uses TRBV19 with TRBJ1-1; 8 bases agree with TRBD1. CDR3 length: 17 residues. The V segment lost 5 bases and the J segment 4 bases; nucleotides outside the gene matches: 15. Per germline, CDR1 LNHDA and CDR2 SQIVND (reference sequence). The CDR3, as DNA: TGTGCCAGTAGTCCTTCGGAGACAGGGGCAGTCCCCACTGAAGCTTTCTTT. It translates to CASSPSETGAVPTEAFF.

The gene calls are TRBV20-1 and TRBJ2-3, with 10 bases fitting TRBD2. V dropped 6 bases and J dropped 2; count of bases not matched to a gene: 8. The germline V gene encodes CDR1 DFQATT and CDR2 SNEGSKA (reference sequence). This CDR3 contains 15 residues. CDR3 residues: CSATLAGVYTDTQYF. CDR3 sequence (DNA): TGCAGTGCCACTCTAGCGGGGGTATACACAGATACGCAGTATTTT.

Many counts were recorded for this clonotype. The chain recombines TRBV20-1 with TRBJ2-1; 13 bases line up with TRBD2. Germline CDR1 is DFQATT and CDR2 is SNEGSKA (reference sequence). V lost 6 bases to trimming and J lost 14 bases; unmatched junction nucleotides: 7. The CDR3 is 12 amino acids. CDR3 loop: CSARLAGGFKFF. Here the CDR3 DNA reads TGCAGTGCCCGACTAGCGGGAGGTTTTAAGTTCTTC.

The table lists this clonotype with many counts. V gene TRBV7-2 combines with J gene TRBJ2-7; TRBD2 is a possible D gene (6 bases). Trimming stripped 5 bases from V and 4 bases from J, with 15 bases between. Germline CDR1 and CDR2: SGHTA and FQGNSA. This CDR3 has 14 amino acids. CDR3 bases: TGTGCCAGCAGCCCCGCTCCCGGGAGTTACGAGCAGTACTTC. This gives the protein CASSPAPGSYEQYF.

This clonotype has a count of ten or more. This chain connects TRBV2 to TRBJ1-6; no definite D call. In germline, CDR1 is SNHLY, CDR2 FYNNEI. Trimming removed 1 base at V and 8 bases at J, with 6 bases between. The CDR3 extends over 13 amino acids. This CDR3 reads CASSEVTDSPLHF. CDR3 DNA sequence: TGTGCCAGCAGTGAAGTTACCGATTCACCCCTCCACTTT.

The sample holds many counts of this clonotype. The CDR3 region is CASRARAGVSTDTQYF. The CDR3 nucleotides are TGTGCCAGCAGGGCGAGAGCGGGAGTTTCCACAGATACGCAGTATTTT. The chain uses TRBV2 and TRBJ2-3, with 8 nucleotides matching TRBD2. V lost 6 bases and J lost 2; bases outside the gene matches: 10. Germline V CDR1 and CDR2: SNHLY, FYNNEI. The CDR3 contains 16 residues. The whole variable domain, filled in from reference TRBV2 and TRBJ2-3, reads EPEVTQTPSHQVTQMGQEVILRCVPISNHLYFYWYRQILGQKVEFLVSFYNNEISEKSEIFDDQFSVERPDGSNFTLKIRSTKLEDSAMYFCASRARAGVSTDTQYFGPGTRLTVL.

This clonotype was found many times. The rearrangement joins TRBV19 to TRBJ1-1; no reliable D call. The CDR3 has 16 residues. Germline V lookup: CDR1 LNHDA, CDR2 SQIVND (reference sequence). V lost 7 bases and J lost 4, with 22 bases in between. The CDR3 reads CASIVPGSASGTEAFF. CDR3 in DNA: TGTGCCAGTATAGTCCCGGGCTCAGCTTCGGGCACTGAAGCTTTCTTT.

This clonotype was seen many times. The chain combines TRBV20-1 with TRBJ2-1, with TRBD2 matching 10 bases. CDR3 length: 16 residues. Germline V CDR1 and CDR2: DFQATT, SNEGSKA (reference sequence). V shed 0 bases, J shed 7 bases, and the junction held 9 bases outside the gene matches. The CDR3: CSARDYSSGSRNEQFF. DNA of the CDR3: TGCAGTGCTAGAGATTATTCTAGCGGGAGTCGAAATGAGCAGTTCTTC.

This clonotype was detected ten times or more. CDR3: CASSPTGGDSPLHF. The DNA for the CDR3 is TGTGCCAGCAGCCCGACAGGGGGCGATTCACCCCTCCACTTT. This chain links TRBV3-1 with TRBJ1-6; TRBD1 matches 10 bases. The V gene's germline CDR1 is LGHDT and CDR2 YNNKEL (reference sequence). The CDR3 has 14 residues. V trimming: 4 bases; J trimming: 8 bases; junction bases outside the gene matches: 2.

The table lists this clonotype with many counts. The V gene is TRBV2, the J gene TRBJ2-5, with 11 bases fitting TRBD2. Unmatched junction bases numbered 1, after V lost 3 bases and J lost 7 bases. The CDR3 is made up of 13 amino acids. Germline CDR1 SNHLY, CDR2 FYNNEI. The CDR3 DNA sequence: TGTGCCAGCAGTGATCTAGCGGGGGGGACCCAGTACTTC. Its protein is CASSDLAGGTQYF. The full variable domain, its missing parts supplied by reference TRBV2 and TRBJ2-5, is EPEVTQTPSHQVTQMGQEVILRCVPISNHLYFYWYRQILGQKVEFLVSFYNNEISEKSEIFDDQFSVERPDGSNFTLKIRSTKLEDSAMYFCASSDLAGGTQYFGPGTRLLVL.

This clonotype was detected only once. This could be a read error, since a much larger clone is one nucleotide away. V and J are TRBV5-4 and TRBJ2-1, with D possibly being TRBD2 (6 bases). Germline V gives CDR1 SGHNT, CDR2 YYREEE (reference sequence). V was shortened by 4 bases and J by 3 bases, with 8 bases between the two germline ends. CDR3 length equals 13 residues. CDR3 protein: CASSRAGYNEQFF. Written as DNA, the CDR3 is TGTGCCAGCAGCAGAGCGGGCTACAATGAGCAGTTCTTC.

Comments on this clonotype: This may stem from a read error, because a much larger clone lies one nucleotide away. The gene calls are TRBV2 and TRBJ2-1; TRBD2 aligns across 7 bases. This CDR3 spans 15 amino acids. The V gene's germline CDR1 is SNHLY and CDR2 FYNNEI. The CDR3 loop is CASRGSGSSYNEQSF. The CDR3 DNA sequence: TGTGCCAGCAGGGGTAGCGGGTCCTCCTACAATGAGCAGTCCTTC.

This clonotype appeared a few times. The chain carries TRBV19 and TRBJ1-1; 8 nucleotides line up with TRBD1. The CDR3 contains 14 residues. CDR1 and CDR2 (germline): LNHDA, SQIVND (reference sequence). The J segment lost 0 bases and the V segment lost 3 bases, leaving 0 bases of the junction unmatched. CDR3 DNA sequence: TGTGCCAGTAGTATGGGACAGGTGAACACTGAAGCTTTCTTT. This sequence encodes CASSMGQVNTEAFF.

This clonotype was recorded many times. This sequence joins TRBV29-1 and TRBJ2-5; D might be TRBD1 (6 bases). V shed 6 bases and J shed 2 bases, with 10 bases lying between them. Germline V gene data show CDR1 as SQVTM and CDR2 as ANQGSEA. This CDR3 spans 12 amino acids. Here the CDR3 reads CSVVTGQETQYF. The CDR3, as DNA: TGCAGCGTGGTCACAGGGCAAGAGACCCAGTACTTC.

This clonotype was recorded at least ten times. The CDR3 loop is CASSLEAGGREQYF. The CDR3 DNA is TGTGCCAGCAGCTTAGAGGCAGGGGGTAGGGAGCAGTACTTC. The J gene is TRBJ2-7, the V gene TRBV7-2; the match to TRBD1 covers 7 bases. The CDR3 is 14 residues long. With 1 base clipped from V and 7 bases from J, the junction kept 7 bases outside the gene matches. The germline CDR1 and CDR2 sequences are SGHTA and FQGNSA.

This clonotype has at least ten counts. The J gene is TRBJ1-2, the V gene TRBV6-2 or TRBV6-3; no definite D call. The germline V gene has CDR1 MNHEY and CDR2 SVGEGT. The length of the CDR3 is 13 residues. V lost 2 bases and J lost 7, with 11 bases in between. The CDR3 nucleotides are TGTGCCAGCAGTTACAACGGGGTTTTTGGCTACACCTTC. This codes for CASSYNGVFGYTF.